This T cell receptor beta chain was found in a study of Graves' ophthalmopathy and Graves' hyperthyroidism. RNA transcripts served as template for amplifying TCR beta CDR3 sequences. In the first round, RT-PCR was carried out with HTBI primers, and a multiplex PCR formed the second round. TCRdb reanalysed the multiplex PCR reads using MiXCR and keeps one entry per CDR3 protein. Here the sample spans 650,000 to 900,000 distinct CDR3 sequences, roughly two fifths being singletons. This clonotype was counted between two and nine times. Trimming cost V 12 bases and J 3 bases; bases outside gene matches: 3. Per germline, CDR1 KGHDR and CDR2 SFDVKD. The CDR3 is made up of 12 amino acids. Roughly 10 ml of fresh blood yielded the PBMCs by density gradient.

The chain couples TRBV24-1 to TRBJ1-1; 10 nucleotides agree with TRBD1. This receptor was obtained from an adult man with Graves' ophthalmopathy. The sequenced material came from peripheral blood. In DNA form, the CDR3 reads TGTGCCTGTGACAGGGGGCACACTGAAGCTTTCTTT. Translating it yields CACDRGHTEAFF.